Sequencing of this T cell receptor (beta chain) was carried out in a study of cytomegalovirus exposure and HLA in healthy donors. Although they were nominally healthy when sampled, donors likely had unrecorded immune exposures. General study results and limits: Later findings reportedly placed an Asian-associated ancestry cluster below the 666-donor mean for N-insertions.

The V gene's germline CDR1 is LNHDA and CDR2 SQIVND (reference sequence). Trimming left V 4 bases short and J 0 bases short, with 8 bases between. This CDR3 is 14 amino acids long. Concerning this clone: The antigen is unknown.

Primers included in the PCR were 60 Vbeta and 13 Jbeta primers. Assay: immunoSEQ multiplex PCR; the TCRdb copy retains only in-frame clones and omits some. The data show roughly 140,000 clones, around a tenth seen once. The sample taken for sequencing was PBMCs. The V and J genes are TRBV19 and TRBJ2-3; tentative D call: TRBD2 (5 bases). This clonotype was sampled from a male donor in good health and CMV-seronegative. CDR3 sequence (DNA): TGTGCCAGTAGTAGTAGCGAGAGCACAGATACGCAGTATTTT. As protein: CASSSSESTDTQYF.